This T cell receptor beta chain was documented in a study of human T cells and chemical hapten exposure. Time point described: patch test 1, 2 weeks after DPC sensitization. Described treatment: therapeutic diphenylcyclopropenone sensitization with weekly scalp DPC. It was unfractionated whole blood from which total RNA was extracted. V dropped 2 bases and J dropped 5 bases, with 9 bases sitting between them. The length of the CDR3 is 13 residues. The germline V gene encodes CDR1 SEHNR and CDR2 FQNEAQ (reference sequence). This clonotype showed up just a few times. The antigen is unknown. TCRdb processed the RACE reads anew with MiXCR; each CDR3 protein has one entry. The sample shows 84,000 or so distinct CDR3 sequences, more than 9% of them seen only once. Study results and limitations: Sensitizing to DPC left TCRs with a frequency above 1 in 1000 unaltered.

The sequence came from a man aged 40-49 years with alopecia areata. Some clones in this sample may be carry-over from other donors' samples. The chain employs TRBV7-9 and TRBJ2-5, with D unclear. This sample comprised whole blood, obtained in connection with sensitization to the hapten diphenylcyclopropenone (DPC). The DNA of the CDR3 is TGTGCCAGCAGCTTATCCGTCTGGGAGACCCAGTACTTC. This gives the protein CASSLSVWETQYF.